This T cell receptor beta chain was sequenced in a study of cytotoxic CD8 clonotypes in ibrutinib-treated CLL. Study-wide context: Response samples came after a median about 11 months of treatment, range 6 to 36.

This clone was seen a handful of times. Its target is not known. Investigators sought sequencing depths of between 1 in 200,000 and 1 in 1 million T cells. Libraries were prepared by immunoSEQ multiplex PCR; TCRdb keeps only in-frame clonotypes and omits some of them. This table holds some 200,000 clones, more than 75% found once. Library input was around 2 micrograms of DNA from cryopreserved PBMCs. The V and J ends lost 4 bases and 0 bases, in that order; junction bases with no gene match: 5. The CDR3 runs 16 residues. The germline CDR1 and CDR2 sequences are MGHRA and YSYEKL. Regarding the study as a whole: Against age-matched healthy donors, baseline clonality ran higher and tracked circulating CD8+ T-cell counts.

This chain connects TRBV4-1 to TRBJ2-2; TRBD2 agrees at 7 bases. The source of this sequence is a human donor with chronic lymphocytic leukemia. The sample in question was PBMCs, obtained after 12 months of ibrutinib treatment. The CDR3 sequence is CASSRSTSTNTGELFF. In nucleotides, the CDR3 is TGCGCCAGCAGCCGATCGACTAGCACGAACACCGGGGAGCTGTTTTTT.